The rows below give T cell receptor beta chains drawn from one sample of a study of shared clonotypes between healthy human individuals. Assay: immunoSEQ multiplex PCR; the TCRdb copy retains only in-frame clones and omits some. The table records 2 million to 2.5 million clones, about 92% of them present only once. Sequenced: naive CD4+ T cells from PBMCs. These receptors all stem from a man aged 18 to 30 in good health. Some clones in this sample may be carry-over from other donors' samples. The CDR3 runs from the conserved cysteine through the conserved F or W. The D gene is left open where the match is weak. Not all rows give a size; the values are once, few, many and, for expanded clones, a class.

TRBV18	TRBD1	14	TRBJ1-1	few	CASSPQGGYTEAFF	TGTGCCAGCTCACCGCAAGGGGGCTACACTGAAGCTTTCTTT
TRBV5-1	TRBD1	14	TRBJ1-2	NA	CASSLTGVAYGYTF	TGCGCCAGCAGCTTAACAGGGGTTGCCTATGGCTACACCTTC
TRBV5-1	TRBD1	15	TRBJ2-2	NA	CASSRDSQNTGELFF	TGCGCCAGCAGTCGGGACAGTCAGAACACCGGGGAGCTGTTTTTT
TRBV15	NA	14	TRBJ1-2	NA	CATSRGRGTYGYTF	TGTGCCACCAGCAGAGGTCGAGGGACCTATGGCTACACCTTC
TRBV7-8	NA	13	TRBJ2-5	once	CASSLTPGVTQYF	TGTGCCAGCAGCTTAACTCCGGGTGTGACCCAGTACTTC
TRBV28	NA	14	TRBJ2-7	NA	CASSFQGASYEQYF	TGTGCCAGCAGTTTCCAGGGCGCCTCCTACGAGCAGTACTTC
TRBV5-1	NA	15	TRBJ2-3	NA	CASSLNPGSTDTQYF	TGCGCCAGCAGCTTGAATCCGGGAAGCACAGATACGCAGTATTTT
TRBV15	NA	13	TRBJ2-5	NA	CATSRDTGETQYF	TGTGCCACCAGCAGAGATACCGGGGAGACCCAGTACTTC
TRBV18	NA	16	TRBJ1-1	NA	CASSPLGGWGRTEAFF	TGTGCCAGCTCACCCCTGGGCGGATGGGGAAGAACTGAAGCTTTCTTT
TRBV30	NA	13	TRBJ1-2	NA	CACMVPRGYGYTF	TGTGCCTGCATGGTCCCCCGGGGCTATGGCTACACCTTC
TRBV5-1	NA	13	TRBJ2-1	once	CASSLEGNNEQFF	TGCGCCAGCAGCTTGGAAGGGAACAATGAGCAGTTCTTC
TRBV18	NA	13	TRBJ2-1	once	CASSPRRGDEQFF	TGTGCCAGCTCACCCCGGCGGGGAGATGAGCAGTTCTTC
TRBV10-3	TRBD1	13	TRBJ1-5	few	CAIQGVGNQPQHF	TGTGCCATACAGGGGGTCGGCAATCAGCCCCAGCATTTT
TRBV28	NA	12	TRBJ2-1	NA	CASSFLGYEQFF	TGTGCCAGCAGTTTCCTCGGCTATGAGCAGTTCTTC
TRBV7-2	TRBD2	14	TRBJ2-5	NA	CASLAGGGRETQYF	TGTGCCAGCCTAGCGGGAGGTGGGAGAGAGACCCAGTACTTC
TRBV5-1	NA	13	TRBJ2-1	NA	CASSLPGVDEQFF	TGCGCCAGCAGCTTGCCAGGGGTCGATGAGCAGTTCTTC
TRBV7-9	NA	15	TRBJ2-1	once	CASSLVLGDYNEQFF	TGTGCCAGCAGCTTAGTGCTCGGTGACTACAATGAGCAGTTCTTC
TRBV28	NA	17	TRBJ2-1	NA	CASSLLRGRVGPNEQFF	TGTGCCAGCAGTTTATTGAGGGGCAGGGTGGGACCCAATGAGCAGTTCTTC
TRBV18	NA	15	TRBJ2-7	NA	CASSIGWPSSDEQYF	TGTGCCAGCTCAATAGGCTGGCCTAGTAGCGACGAGCAGTACTTC
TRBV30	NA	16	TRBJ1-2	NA	CAWSVRISQGAYGYTF	TGTGCCTGGAGTGTACGGATAAGCCAGGGAGCCTATGGCTACACCTTC
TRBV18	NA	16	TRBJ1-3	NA	CASSPLTGDSGNTIYF	TGTGCCAGCTCACCCCTTACCGGTGACTCTGGAAACACCATATATTTT
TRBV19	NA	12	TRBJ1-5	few	CASSIGNQPQHF	TGTGCCAGTAGTATAGGGAATCAGCCCCAGCATTTT
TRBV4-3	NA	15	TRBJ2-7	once	CASSREWRGRNEQYF	TGCGCCAGCAGCCGAGAGTGGCGAGGGCGCAACGAGCAGTACTTC
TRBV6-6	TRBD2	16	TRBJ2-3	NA	CASRGTSGRALDTQYF	TGTGCCAGCAGGGGGACTAGCGGGAGGGCCTTAGATACGCAGTATTTT
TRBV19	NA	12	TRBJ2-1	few	CASSTGGNEQFF	TGTGCCAGTAGTACCGGGGGCAATGAGCAGTTCTTC
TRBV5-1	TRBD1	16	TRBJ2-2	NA	CASSPGTGGLTGELFF	TGCGCCAGCAGCCCCGGGACAGGGGGCTTGACCGGGGAGCTGTTTTTT
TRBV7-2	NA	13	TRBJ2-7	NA	CASSWGPTYEQYF	TGTGCCAGCAGCTGGGGACCGACCTACGAGCAGTACTTC
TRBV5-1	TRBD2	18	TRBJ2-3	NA	CASSFGISGSSSTDTQYF	TGCGCCAGCAGCTTTGGGATTAGCGGGAGCTCTAGCACAGATACGCAGTATTTT
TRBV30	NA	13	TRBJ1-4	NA	CAWTTGTRGKLFF	TGTGCCTGGACAACCGGGACACGGGGAAAACTGTTTTTT
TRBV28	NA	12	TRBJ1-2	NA	CASSPRVDGYTF	TGTGCCAGCAGCCCGAGGGTGGATGGCTACACCTTC
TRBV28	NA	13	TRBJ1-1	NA	CASSLPRTGLAFF	TGTGCCAGCAGTTTACCCAGGACCGGTCTGGCTTTCTTT
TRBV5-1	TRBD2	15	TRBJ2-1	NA	CASSQAGDNYNEQFF	TGCGCCAGCAGCCAAGCGGGAGACAATTACAATGAGCAGTTCTTC
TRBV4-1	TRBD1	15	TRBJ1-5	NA	CASSQDPTGGQPQHF	TGCGCCAGCAGCCAAGATCCCACAGGGGGACAGCCCCAGCATTTT
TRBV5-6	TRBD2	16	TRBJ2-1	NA	CASSWGLAGAHNEQFF	TGTGCCAGCAGCTGGGGACTAGCGGGAGCCCACAATGAGCAGTTCTTC
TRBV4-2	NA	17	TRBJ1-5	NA	CASSQDYGGYSNQPQHF	TGTGCCAGCAGCCAAGATTACGGGGGGTATAGCAATCAGCCCCAGCATTTT
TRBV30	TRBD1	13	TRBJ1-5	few	CAWSSDRDQPQHF	TGTGCCTGGAGTTCAGACAGGGATCAGCCCCAGCATTTT
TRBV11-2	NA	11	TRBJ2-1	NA	CASSLISEQFF	TGTGCCAGCAGCTTAATCTCCGAGCAGTTCTTC
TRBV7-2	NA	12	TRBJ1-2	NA	CASSGNKYGYTF	TGTGCCAGCAGCGGAAACAAGTATGGCTACACCTTC
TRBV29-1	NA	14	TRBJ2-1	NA	CSVEDMGSYNEQFF	TGCAGCGTTGAAGATATGGGCTCCTACAATGAGCAGTTCTTC
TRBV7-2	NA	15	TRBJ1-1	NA	CASSLVGRGNAEAFF	TGTGCCAGCAGCTTAGTGGGGCGGGGGAATGCTGAAGCTTTCTTT
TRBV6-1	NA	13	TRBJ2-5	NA	CASSLAYQETQYF	TGTGCCAGCAGTCTAGCGTACCAAGAGACCCAGTACTTC
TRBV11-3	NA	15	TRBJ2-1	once	CASSFRGSSYNEQFF	TGTGCCAGCAGCTTCCGGGGTAGCTCCTACAATGAGCAGTTCTTC